The 14 T cell receptor beta chains listed next were all sequenced from one sample in a study of HIV-infected children after antiretroviral therapy interruption. A 3' RACE protocol on RNA, with unique molecular identifiers, produced the TCR library. Via MiXCR, TCRdb re-called the 3' RACE reads, giving one row per CDR3 protein. The sample shows over 35,000 distinct CDR3 sequences, more than 6.5% of them seen only once. Described treatment: PENTA 11 planned treatment interruption arm or continuous ART arm. The sequencing used CD45RA+ CD4+ T cells from PBMCs, pooled from several time points, collected from a donor given antiretroviral therapy, either interrupted or continuous. Subset noted: naive CD4+ CD45RA+ CD45RO- T cells. These receptors were taken from a pool of human donors with HIV.

This clonotype is medium-sized in the sample. J is TRBJ2-1 and V is TRBV19; possibly TRBD2 for D (6 bases). CDR1 and CDR2 from the germline V gene are LNHDA and SQIVND (reference sequence). V lost 8 bases, J lost 2 bases, and 16 bases lay in between. CDR3 length equals 15 residues. CDR3 sequence (DNA): TGTGCCAGTCGGGGGACCAGCGGTCCCTACAATGAGCAGTTCTTC. Translated, it gives CASRGTSGPYNEQFF.

This clonotype counts as medium-sized. This rearrangement joins TRBV6-5 to TRBJ1-1, with D possibly being TRBD1 (6 bases). CDR1 and CDR2 (germline): MNHEY, SVGAGI. Trimming took 5 bases from V and 14 from J, leaving 24 bases between them. The CDR3 sequence is 14 residues long. In nucleotides, the CDR3 is TGTGCCAGCAGTGTTACAGGGAGGGGCACAGAAGTCTTCTTT. This translates into CASSVTGRGTEVFF.

This clonotype was seen repeatedly, ten times or more. The chain couples TRBV2 to TRBJ1-6; no clear D. The germline V gene encodes CDR1 SNHLY and CDR2 FYNNEI. V lost 5 bases, J lost 8 bases, and 13 bases lay in between. The CDR3 totals 14 residues. Here the CDR3 DNA reads TGTGCCAGCAGTCCTACCGGACCAGATTCACCCCTCCACTTT. Residues: CASSPTGPDSPLHF.

This clonotype was seen ten or more times. This chain joins TRBV25-1 and TRBJ2-3, with 9 bases identical to TRBD1. CDR1 MGHDK and CDR2 SYGVNS come from the germline V gene. The J segment lost 2 bases and the V segment lost 3 bases, leaving 3 bases of the junction unmatched. The CDR3 is made up of 15 amino acids. CDR3 in amino acids: CASSDTGGNTDTQYF. In DNA, the CDR3 is TGTGCCAGCAGTGACACAGGGGGCAACACAGATACGCAGTATTTT.

This clonotype was observed many times. The V call is TRBV3-1, the J call TRBJ1-5, with D possibly matching TRBD1 (5 bases). This CDR3 has 15 amino acids. V was pared by 1 base and J by 2 bases, with 9 bases between. Germline V gene data show CDR1 as LGHDT and CDR2 as YNNKEL (reference sequence). In DNA form, the CDR3 reads TGTGCCAGCAGCCAAGCAGGGATACGCAATCAGCCCCAGCATTTT. Translation: CASSQAGIRNQPQHF. The full variable domain, its missing parts supplied by reference TRBV3-1 and TRBJ1-5, is DTAVSQTPKYLVTQMGNDKSIKCEQNLGHDTMYWYKQDSKKFLKIMFSYNNKELIINETVPNRFSPKSPDKAHLNLHINSLELGDSAVYFCASSQAGIRNQPQHFGDGTRLSIL.

The table lists this clonotype with many counts. V usage is TRBV12-3 or TRBV12-4 and J usage is TRBJ1-2; tentative D call: TRBD1 (5 bases). This CDR3 spans 13 amino acids. The germline V and J ends were trimmed by 6 bases and 6 bases, with 14 bases remaining between them. CDR3 DNA: TGTGCCAGCAGGTGGAAGGGGAAAAATGGCTACACCTTC. Translating gives CASRWKGKNGYTF.

This clonotype turned up a few times. The rearrangement joins TRBV24-1 to TRBJ2-2, with TRBD1 identical over 9 bases. Per the germline V gene, CDR1 is KGHDR and CDR2 is SFDVKD. This CDR3 has 14 residues. V was clipped by 7 bases and J by 7 bases; unmatched bases: 6. The CDR3 spells CATRGQGPVGELFF. CDR3 DNA sequence: TGTGCCACCAGAGGACAGGGGCCGGTCGGGGAGCTGTTTTTT.

This clonotype is classed as medium-sized. The chain is built from TRBV12-3 or TRBV12-4 and TRBJ2-1; 8 positions match TRBD1. The ends lost 6 bases at V and 9 bases at J; junction bases unmatched: 10. This CDR3 spans 14 amino acids. This CDR3 reads CASSPQGAGAEQFF. In DNA, the CDR3 is TGTGCCAGCAGCCCCCAGGGGGCGGGTGCTGAGCAGTTCTTC.

The V and J genes are TRBV12-3 or TRBV12-4 and TRBJ2-3; the D gene could be TRBD1 or TRBD2 (5 bases each). The CDR3 sequence is 16 residues long. V lost 5 bases and J lost 3, with 18 bases in between. CDR3 bases: TGTGCCAGCAGTCCCATGACTTGGGGGAATACAGATACGCAGTATTTT. This sequence encodes CASSPMTWGNTDTQYF.

V gene TRBV7-9 combines with J gene TRBJ1-1; no firm D call. CDR3 length: 11 amino acids. Deletions cut 3 bases from V and 8 bases from J, with 7 bases between. CDR1 and CDR2 from the germline V gene are SEHNR and FQNEAQ (reference sequence). For the CDR3, the DNA is TGTGCCAGCAGCTTTGGCGGAGAAGCTTTCTTT. It translates to CASSFGGEAFF.

This clonotype was seen repeatedly, ten times or more. The CDR3 reads CSARAPGGSRGMNNEQFF. The CDR3 DNA is TGCAGTGCTAGGGCCCCGGGGGGGAGCCGGGGGATGAACAATGAGCAGTTCTTC. The rearrangement uses TRBV20-1 and TRBJ2-1; 8 bases are a match to TRBD2. Trimming cost V 3 bases and J 5 bases; bases outside gene matches: 18. This CDR3 is 18 amino acids long. The germline V gene encodes CDR1 DFQATT and CDR2 SNEGSKA (reference sequence).

This clonotype was found many times. J is TRBJ2-5 and V is TRBV5-1, with TRBD1 as a possible D gene (5 bases). The germline V and J ends were trimmed by 4 bases and 1 base, with 17 bases remaining between them. There are 16 residues in the CDR3. Germline values: CDR1 SGHRS, CDR2 YFSETQ. CDR3 residues: CASSARQGSAQETQYF. The CDR3 nucleotides are TGCGCCAGCAGCGCTCGGCAGGGTTCGGCCCAAGAGACCCAGTACTTC. Variable domain in full (rest from reference TRBV5-1 and TRBJ2-5): KAGVTQTPRYLIKTRGQQVTLSCSPISGHRSVSWYQQTPGQGLQFLFEYFSETQRNKGNFPGRFSGRQFSNSRSEMNVSTLELGDSALYLCASSARQGSAQETQYFGPGTRLLVL.

This clonotype has at least ten counts. The gene calls are TRBV5-5 and TRBJ1-5; TRBD1 is a possible D gene (5 bases). Germline-derived CDR1 and CDR2 are SGHKS and YYEKEE (reference sequence). Trimming removed 4 bases at V and 2 bases at J, with 13 bases between. The CDR3 length is 15 residues. The CDR3 is CASSQNQGGNQPQHF. The CDR3 DNA sequence: TGTGCCAGCAGCCAAAATCAGGGTGGCAATCAGCCCCAGCATTTT.

This clonotype has ten or more counts. V and J are TRBV20-1 and TRBJ1-1; possible D gene TRBD1, 5 bases. Germline V CDR1 and CDR2: DFQATT, SNEGSKA (reference sequence). V lost 3 bases and J 1 base, leaving 18 bases between the germline ends. This CDR3 contains 16 residues. The CDR3 coding sequence is TGCAGTGCTAGGCACCCTGAGAGGACACAGAACACTGAAGCTTTCTTT. Translating gives CSARHPERTQNTEAFF.